Listed here is a single TCR beta chain. The data originate from a study of blood T cell repertoires in COVID-19. The repertoire was sequenced with immunoSEQ multiplex PCR; TCRdb's copy has only in-frame clones and lacks some. The data contain tens of thousands of clones, approximately 88% of them seen just once; the ten biggest clones take up around 0.55%. V was pared by 0 bases and J by 3 bases, with 4 bases between. Germline V gene sequence: CDR1 SGHRS, CDR2 YFSETQ. This CDR3 contains 13 residues. This clonotype was sampled from a woman between 35 and 50 years old with active or convalescent COVID-19. The rearrangement joins TRBV5-1 to TRBJ2-1, with D uncertain. Sequencing input: peripheral blood. CDR3 DNA sequence: TGCGCCAGCAGCTTGGACAGCTACAATGAGCAGTTCTTC. This encodes CASSLDSYNEQFF.